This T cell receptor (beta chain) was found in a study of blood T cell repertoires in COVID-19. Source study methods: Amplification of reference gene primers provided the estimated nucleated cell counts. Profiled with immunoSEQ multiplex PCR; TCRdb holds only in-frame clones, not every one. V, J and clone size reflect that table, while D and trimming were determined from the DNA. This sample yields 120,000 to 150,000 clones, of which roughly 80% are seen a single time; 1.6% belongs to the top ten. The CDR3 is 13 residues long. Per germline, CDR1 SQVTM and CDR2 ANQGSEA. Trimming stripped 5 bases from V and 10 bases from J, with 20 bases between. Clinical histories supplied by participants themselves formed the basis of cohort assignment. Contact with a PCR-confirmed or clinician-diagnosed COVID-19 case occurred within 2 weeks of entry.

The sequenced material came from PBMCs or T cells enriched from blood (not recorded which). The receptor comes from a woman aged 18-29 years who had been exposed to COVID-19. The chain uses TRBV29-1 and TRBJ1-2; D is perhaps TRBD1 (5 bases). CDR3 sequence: CSVTGRASKNYTF. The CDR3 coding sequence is TGCAGCGTTACAGGACGAGCTTCGAAAAACTACACCTTC.